Sequencing of this T cell receptor (beta chain) was carried out in a study of human T cells and chemical hapten exposure. Study as a whole: All through the roughly 25-week study, the scalp of each patient received diphenylcyclopropenone doses weekly. On the upper back, patch tests were applied with 0.01% DPC and read at 6 days.

This clonotype was seen more than once but under ten times. Time point denoted: pre-sensitization, week 0. The treatment is: therapeutic diphenylcyclopropenone sensitization with weekly scalp DPC. Individual cDNA molecules in this library carried unique molecular identifiers. Authors' methods: Counting gave a median of roughly 97,000 TCRs per sample, with values ranging from about 20,000 to 750,000. MiXCR was run by TCRdb on the RACE reads, yielding one entry per CDR3 protein. The V and J calls come from TCRdb's annotation, not from the publication. The profile shows around 250,000 distinct CDR3 sequences, 7.5% to 9% of them singletons. Germline V gives CDR1 MNHEY, CDR2 SMNVEV (reference sequence). J lost 0 bases, V lost 7 bases, and 3 bases had no gene match. The CDR3 is 14 amino acids.

The origin of this receptor is a woman aged 40 to 55 with alopecia areata. Some clones in this sample may be carry-over from other donors' samples. The V and J genes are TRBV27 and TRBJ2-1; 7 bases agree with TRBD2. The sample here was whole blood, taken in connection with sensitization to the hapten diphenylcyclopropenone (DPC). CDR3 DNA: TGTGCCAGCACCTGGGGGGGCTCCTACAATGAGCAGTTCTTC. This gives the protein CASTWGGSYNEQFF.